The clone carrying this T cell receptor (beta chain) was observed at least ten times. Its antigen is not identified. The data are from a study of response to subunit inactivated influenza vaccine. Study outcomes and limitations: T cells newly recruited by each seasonal influenza vaccination are few, the authors suggested.

MiXCR, applied by TCRdb to the RT-PCR reads, yields one record per CDR3 protein. The sample yields around 180,000 distinct CDR3 sequences, around 9% seen once. This specimen consisted of non-naive T cells sorted from PBMCs, obtained on the day of vaccination. The origin of this receptor is a man in his fifties or sixties who received an inactivated influenza vaccine.

CDR3 sequence (DNA): TGTGCCAGCAGTTTAATAAGGAACACCGGGGAGCTGTTTTTT. This gives the protein CASSLIRNTGELFF. This chain joins TRBV12-3 or TRBV12-4 and TRBJ2-2; no clear D. V was cut by 2 bases and J by 1 base, with 5 bases left in between. The CDR3 covers 14 residues.